The rows below give T cell receptor beta chains drawn from one sample of a study of Graves' ophthalmopathy and Graves' hyperthyroidism. One entry per CDR3 protein results from TCRdb running MiXCR on the multiplex PCR reads. The sample has around 340,000 distinct CDR3 sequences, roughly 15% seen once. The sample taken for sequencing was peripheral blood. These receptors originate from an adult man with Graves' ophthalmopathy. Both conserved end residues are part of each CDR3. D genes are given only for firm matches. Clone size is given for some rows only: seen once, a few or many times, or a class if the clone is expanded.

TGTGCCGGGAGCAGACTCACAGGGCAACAAGGCTACACCTTC	CAGSRLTGQQGYTF	many	TRBJ1-2	TRBV30	-
TGTGCCAGCAGCCCCCGCGCCAGGGCGGGGGACTACGAGCAGTACTTC	CASSPRARAGDYEQYF	many	TRBJ2-7	TRBV9	TRBD2
TGCGCCAGCAGCCCGGGTAACGTCCAAGAGACCCAGTACTTC	CASSPGNVQETQYF	-	TRBJ2-5	TRBV5-1	-
TGCGCCAGCAGCCAAGATAGCCAGGATAGGGCCGGGGAGCTGTTTTTT	CASSQDSQDRAGELFF	many	TRBJ2-2	TRBV4-3	-
TGTGCCAGCAGCCAAGAAACTAGCGTGCCTGTTAAGACCCAGTACTTC	CASSQETSVPVKTQYF	once	TRBJ2-5	TRBV6-1	TRBD2
TGCGCCAGCAGCTTTCAAGCGGGAGGGGGCTACGAGCAGTACTTC	CASSFQAGGGYEQYF	many	TRBJ2-7	TRBV5-1	TRBD2
TGTGCCAGCATGGGGACGGGAATACGGACGCCAGGCATTCAGTACTTC	CASMGTGIRTPGIQYF	many	TRBJ2-4	TRBV6-1	-
TGCAGCGGGGGAGATCATCGCCGGGAGCTGTTTTTT	CSGGDHRRELFF	many	TRBJ2-2	TRBV29-1	-
TGTGCCTCTGGGGACAGGGTAGATACGCAGTATTTT	CASGDRVDTQYF	many	TRBJ2-3	TRBV24-1	TRBD1
TGTGCCAGCAGTGAAGCTTTGGGCGTCCTAGCGGGGACGAAGGTGGAGCAGTACTTC	CASSEALGVLAGTKVEQYF	many	TRBJ2-7	TRBV6-1	TRBD2
TGTGCCAGCACCCAAGGGGGGTCACGCTCCTATAATTCACCCCTCCACTTT	CASTQGGSRSYNSPLHF	-	TRBJ1-6	TRBV9	-
TGTGCCAGCAGTTTGGACTCGGTTGGACCCGAGCAGTACTTC	CASSLDSVGPEQYF	once	TRBJ2-7	TRBV6-5	-
TGTGCCAGCAGTTACGAGGGGGGCAGAAATTCACCCCTCCACTTT	CASSYEGGRNSPLHF	many	TRBJ1-6	TRBV6-5	-
TGCAGCGTTGAGTCGGGTTCTCGTCCGAGGGGCTACACCTTC	CSVESGSRPRGYTF	-	TRBJ1-2	TRBV29-1	-
TGTGCCAGCAGTTACTCGAAAGGGGGAGGGTATGGCTACACCTTC	CASSYSKGGGYGYTF	-	TRBJ1-2	TRBV6-5	-
TGTGCCTGGAGTGCCCGGAGGGATGGCTACACCTTC	CAWSARRDGYTF	many	TRBJ1-2	TRBV30	-
TGTGCCAGCAGCTCCAGACCGGCAGTAGCTTTCTTT	CASSSRPAVAFF	many	TRBJ1-1	TRBV7-2	-
TGTGCCAGCAGCTTTGAGGGGGCCCGCACCGGGGAGCTGTTTTTT	CASSFEGARTGELFF	few	TRBJ2-2	TRBV11-3	TRBD1
TGCGCCAGCAGCTTGAGGAGTGGCTCACCCCTCCACTTT	CASSLRSGSPLHF	many	TRBJ1-6	TRBV5-1	-
TGTGCCAGCAGTGAAGCGAGGAAGGGGGCAGATGGCTACACCTTC	CASSEARKGADGYTF	many	TRBJ1-2	TRBV2	TRBD1
TGCAGCGTCCGGGGCCAGCAATCGGCTAACTATGGCTACACCTTC	CSVRGQQSANYGYTF	many	TRBJ1-2	TRBV29-1	-
TGTGCCTGGAAAGGAGGGTCGAACTCTGGAAACACCATATATTTT	CAWKGGSNSGNTIYF	many	TRBJ1-3	TRBV30	-
TGTGCCAGCAGAATCAGGACTCTCTCCTACGAGCAGTACTTC	CASRIRTLSYEQYF	many	TRBJ2-7	TRBV6-1	-
TGCGCCAGCGGGGACCTCCACGAGCAGTACTTC	CASGDLHEQYF	many	TRBJ2-7	TRBV10-2	-
TGTGCCAGCAATCCAACCAGGGGGGGCTATGGCTACACCTTC	CASNPTRGGYGYTF	few	TRBJ1-2	TRBV6-1	TRBD1
TGTGCCAGCACTCGGAGCGCGAACACCGGGGAGCTGTTTTTT	CASTRSANTGELFF	many	TRBJ2-2	TRBV6-2/TRBV6-3	-
TGTGCCACCAGCAGAGATCGACAGTCAATGAACACTGAAGCTTTCTTT	CATSRDRQSMNTEAFF	many	TRBJ1-1	TRBV15	-
TGTGCCAGCTCACAACAGGGGACCGGGGAGCTGTTTTTT	CASSQQGTGELFF	many	TRBJ2-2	TRBV18	TRBD1
TGTGCCAGCAGAGTAGCTGCCGAGCAGTACTTC	CASRVAAEQYF	many	TRBJ2-7	TRBV2	-
TGTGCCACCAGCAGAGACCAAAGATCTGGAAACACCATATTTTTT	CATSRDQRSGNTIFF	-	TRBJ1-3	TRBV15	-
TGTGCCACCAGCAGAGATTATAACTCCATGAACACTGAAGCTTTCTTT	CATSRDYNSMNTEAFF	many	TRBJ1-1	TRBV15	-
TGTGCCACCTTTCCAGGCCATCAAGGGGAGCAGTACTTC	CATFPGHQGEQYF	few	TRBJ2-7	TRBV24-1	-
TGCGCCAGCAGCCAGGGACTAGCAGGCGAGCAGTACTTC	CASSQGLAGEQYF	many	TRBJ2-7	TRBV4-1	TRBD2
TGTGCCAGCAGCACTACAGACCCGGGAGCTTCACCCCTCCACTTT	CASSTTDPGASPLHF	many	TRBJ1-6	TRBV2	-
TGCGCCAGCAGCTTGGAGATAGGGGCTGGGGCCAACGTCCTGACTTTC	CASSLEIGAGANVLTF	many	TRBJ2-6	TRBV5-1	-
TGTGCCAGCAGTCCCGTTGGCGGGGGGTGGGGGTCCTGGAACACTGAAGCTTTCTTT	CASSPVGGGWGSWNTEAFF	many	TRBJ1-1	TRBV28	-
TGTGCCAGCAGTGACGCAGGGAACATCTCCTACGAGCAGTACTTC	CASSDAGNISYEQYF	many	TRBJ2-7	TRBV2	-
TGCAGTGCCGGATACAGACAGGGGGGTGGGGAGCCCCAGCATTTT	CSAGYRQGGGEPQHF	many	TRBJ1-5	TRBV20-1	TRBD1
TGTGCCAGCTCACCAGGACAGGAAGTGCGGTTTGAGCAGTACTTC	CASSPGQEVRFEQYF	many	TRBJ2-7	TRBV18	TRBD1